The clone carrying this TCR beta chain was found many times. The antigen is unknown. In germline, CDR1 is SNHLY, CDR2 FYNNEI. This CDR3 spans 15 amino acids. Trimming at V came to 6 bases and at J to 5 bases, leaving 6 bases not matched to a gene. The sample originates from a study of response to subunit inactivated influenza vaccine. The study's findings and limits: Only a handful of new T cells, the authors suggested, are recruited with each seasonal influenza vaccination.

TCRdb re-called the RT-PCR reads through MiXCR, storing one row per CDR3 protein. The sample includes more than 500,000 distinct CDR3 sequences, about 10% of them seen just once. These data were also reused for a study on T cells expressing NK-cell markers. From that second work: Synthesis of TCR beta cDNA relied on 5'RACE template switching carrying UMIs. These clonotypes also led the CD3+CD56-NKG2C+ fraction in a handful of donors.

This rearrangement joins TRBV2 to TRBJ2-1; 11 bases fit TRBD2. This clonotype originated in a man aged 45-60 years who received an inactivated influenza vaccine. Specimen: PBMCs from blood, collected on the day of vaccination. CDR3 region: CASRVLAGVDNEQFF. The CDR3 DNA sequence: TGTGCCAGCAGAGTACTAGCGGGGGTGGACAATGAGCAGTTCTTC. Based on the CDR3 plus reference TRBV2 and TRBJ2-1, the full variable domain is EPEVTQTPSHQVTQMGQEVILRCVPISNHLYFYWYRQILGQKVEFLVSFYNNEISEKSEIFDDQFSVERPDGSNFTLKIRSTKLEDSAMYFCASRVLAGVDNEQFFGPGTRLTVL.